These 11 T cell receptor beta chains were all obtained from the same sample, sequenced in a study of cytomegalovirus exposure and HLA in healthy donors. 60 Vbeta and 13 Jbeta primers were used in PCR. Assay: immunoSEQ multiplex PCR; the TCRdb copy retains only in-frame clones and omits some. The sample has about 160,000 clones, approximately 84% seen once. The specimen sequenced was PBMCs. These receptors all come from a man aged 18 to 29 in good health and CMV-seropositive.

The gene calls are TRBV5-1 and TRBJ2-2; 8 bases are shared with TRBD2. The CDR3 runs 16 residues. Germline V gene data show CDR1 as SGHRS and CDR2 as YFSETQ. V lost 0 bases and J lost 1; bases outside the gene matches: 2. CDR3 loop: CASSLGSGGNTGELFF. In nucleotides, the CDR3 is TGCGCCAGCAGCTTGGGCAGCGGGGGGAACACCGGGGAGCTGTTTTTT.

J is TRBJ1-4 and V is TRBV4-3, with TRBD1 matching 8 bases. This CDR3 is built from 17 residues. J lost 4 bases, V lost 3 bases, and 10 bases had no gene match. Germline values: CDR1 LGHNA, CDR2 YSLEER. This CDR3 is CASSQGYGTGFNEKLFF. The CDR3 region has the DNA TGCGCCAGCAGCCAGGGCTACGGGACAGGATTTAATGAAAAACTGTTTTTT.

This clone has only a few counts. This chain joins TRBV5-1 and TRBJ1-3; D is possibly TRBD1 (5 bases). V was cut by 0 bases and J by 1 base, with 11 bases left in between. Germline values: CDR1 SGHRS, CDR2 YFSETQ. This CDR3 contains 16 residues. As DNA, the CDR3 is TGCGCCAGCAGCTTGGTATGGGGGGTTTCTGGAAACACCATATATTTT. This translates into CASSLVWGVSGNTIYF.

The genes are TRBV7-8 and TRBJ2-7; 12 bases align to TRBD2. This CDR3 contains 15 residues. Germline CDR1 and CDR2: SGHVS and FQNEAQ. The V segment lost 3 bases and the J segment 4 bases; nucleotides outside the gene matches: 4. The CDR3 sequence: CASSFRTSGEYEQYF. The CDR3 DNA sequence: TGTGCCAGCAGCTTCCGGACTAGCGGGGAGTACGAGCAGTACTTC.

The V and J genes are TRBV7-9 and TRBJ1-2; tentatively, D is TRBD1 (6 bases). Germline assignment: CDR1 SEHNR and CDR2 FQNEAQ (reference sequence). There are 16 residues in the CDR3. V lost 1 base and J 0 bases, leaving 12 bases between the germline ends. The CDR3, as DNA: TGTGCCAGCAGCTTAGTTCCGACAGGAGCTAACTATGGCTACACCTTC. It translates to CASSLVPTGANYGYTF.

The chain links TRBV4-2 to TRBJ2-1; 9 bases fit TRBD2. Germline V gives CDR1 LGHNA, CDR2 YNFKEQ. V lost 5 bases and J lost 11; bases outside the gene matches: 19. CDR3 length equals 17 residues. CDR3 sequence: CASSYKTLASGELKQFF. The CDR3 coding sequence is TGTGCCAGCAGCTATAAAACGTTGGCTAGCGGGGAACTAAAGCAGTTCTTC.

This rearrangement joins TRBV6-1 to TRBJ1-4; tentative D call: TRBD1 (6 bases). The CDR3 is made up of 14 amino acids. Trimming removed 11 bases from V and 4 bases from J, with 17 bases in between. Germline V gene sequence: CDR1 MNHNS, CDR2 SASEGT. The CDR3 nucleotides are TGTGCCGGAGGAACAGGACAGCGTAATGAAAAACTGTTTTTT. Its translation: CAGGTGQRNEKLFF.

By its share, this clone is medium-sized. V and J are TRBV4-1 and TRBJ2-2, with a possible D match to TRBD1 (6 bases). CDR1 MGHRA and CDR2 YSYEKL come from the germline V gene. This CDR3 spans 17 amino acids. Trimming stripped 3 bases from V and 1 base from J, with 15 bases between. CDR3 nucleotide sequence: TGCGCCAGCAGCCATTCCCAGGGGCCATTGAACACCGGGGAGCTGTTTTTT. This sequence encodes CASSHSQGPLNTGELFF.

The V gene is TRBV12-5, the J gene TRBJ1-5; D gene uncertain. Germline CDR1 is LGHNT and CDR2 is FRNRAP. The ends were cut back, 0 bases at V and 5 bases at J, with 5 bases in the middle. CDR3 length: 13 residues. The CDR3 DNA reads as TGTGCTAGTGGTTTGGTAATCGATCAGCCCCAGCATTTT. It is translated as CASGLVIDQPQHF.

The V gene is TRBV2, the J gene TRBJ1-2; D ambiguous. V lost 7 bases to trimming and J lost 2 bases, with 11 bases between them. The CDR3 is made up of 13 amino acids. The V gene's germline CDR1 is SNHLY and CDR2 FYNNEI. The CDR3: CASTPSRNYGYTF. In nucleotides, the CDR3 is TGTGCCAGCACGCCGAGCAGGAACTATGGCTACACCTTC.

CDR3: CAWSRLAWSSYEQYF. The CDR3 coding sequence is TGTGCCTGGAGTCGACTAGCTTGGTCCTCCTACGAGCAGTACTTC. The chain links TRBV30 to TRBJ2-7; 7 nucleotides agree with TRBD2. The CDR3 loop spans 15 amino acids. Per germline, CDR1 GTSNPN and CDR2 SVGIG (reference sequence). V was pared by 2 bases and J by 0 bases, with 7 bases of the junction left unmatched.